What follows is one T cell receptor (beta chain) and its context. Its target is unknown. TCRdb keeps only in-frame clones here, not all; method: immunoSEQ multiplex PCR. The top ten hold 5.5% to 7% of the sample, which has tens of thousands of clones, roughly 79% seen once. The sample belongs to a study of OX40 agonist ivuxolimab in advanced cancers. CDR3 length: 12 residues. Germline CDR1 MDHEN, CDR2 SYDVKM. With 2 bases removed from V and 4 bases from J, the gap between germline ends came to 3 bases. Study-level results: More expanded clones were found, on average, in CD8+ than in CD4+ T cells. Dosing at 0.1 to 3.0 mg/kg was accompanied by clonal expansion of CD4+ and CD8+ blood T cells by week 6.

Sequenced material: CD4+ or CD8+ T cells sorted from blood, taken in a trial of the OX40 agonist ivuxolimab. The gene calls are TRBV28 and TRBJ2-1; D gene ambiguous. The origin of this receptor is an adult with an advanced solid tumor such as melanoma, head and neck, liver or kidney cancer. CDR3 in amino acids: CASSLGYNEQFF. CDR3 DNA: TGTGCCAGCAGTTTAGGTTACAATGAGCAGTTCTTC.